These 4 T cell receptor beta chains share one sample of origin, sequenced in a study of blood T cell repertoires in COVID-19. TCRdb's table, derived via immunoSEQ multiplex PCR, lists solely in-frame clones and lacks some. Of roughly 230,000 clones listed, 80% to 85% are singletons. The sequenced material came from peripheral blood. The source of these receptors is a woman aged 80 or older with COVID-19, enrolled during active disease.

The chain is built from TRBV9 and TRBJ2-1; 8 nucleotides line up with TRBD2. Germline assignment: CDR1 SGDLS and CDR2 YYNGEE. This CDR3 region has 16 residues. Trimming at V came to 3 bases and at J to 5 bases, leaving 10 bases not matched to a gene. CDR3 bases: TGTGCCAGCAGCGGAAGGGTACTAGCGGCCCACAATGAGCAGTTCTTC. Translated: CASSGRVLAAHNEQFF. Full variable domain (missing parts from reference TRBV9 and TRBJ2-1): DSGVTQTPKHLITATGQRVTLRCSPRSGDLSVYWYQQSLDQGLQFLIQYYNGEERAKGNILERFSAQQFPDLHSELNLSSLELGDSALYFCASSGRVLAAHNEQFFGPGTRLTVL.

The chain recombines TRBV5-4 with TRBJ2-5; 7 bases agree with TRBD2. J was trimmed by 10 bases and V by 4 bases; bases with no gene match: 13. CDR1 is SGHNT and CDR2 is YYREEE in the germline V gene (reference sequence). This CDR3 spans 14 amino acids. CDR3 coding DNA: TGTGCCAGCAGCCGCGACGTGACTAGCTTTTACCAGTACTTC. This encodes CASSRDVTSFYQYF.

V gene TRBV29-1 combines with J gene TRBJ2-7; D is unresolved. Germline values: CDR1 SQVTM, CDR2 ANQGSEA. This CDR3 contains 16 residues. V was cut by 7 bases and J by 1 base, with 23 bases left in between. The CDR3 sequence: CSAEWADLERSYEQYV. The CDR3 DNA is TGCAGCGCCGAGTGGGCTGATTTAGAAAGGTCCTACGAGCAGTACGTC.

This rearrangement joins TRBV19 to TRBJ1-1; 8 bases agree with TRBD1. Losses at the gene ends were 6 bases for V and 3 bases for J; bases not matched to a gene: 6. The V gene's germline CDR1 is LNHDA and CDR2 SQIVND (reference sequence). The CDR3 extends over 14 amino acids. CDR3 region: CASSEGQGYTEAFF. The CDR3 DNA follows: TGTGCCAGTAGCGAAGGACAGGGTTACACTGAAGCTTTCTTT.